The present T cell receptor (beta chain) was sequenced within a study of blood T cell repertoires in COVID-19 (dated by TCRdb to about 2020). With regard to the full study: The collaborator samples originated in the United States, Italy and Spain and spanned the acute and convalescent phases of COVID-19. The prospective study material was composed of cDNA or gDNA derived from T cells, B-cell-depleted T cells, or PBMCs. The dataset comprised deeply sampled blood TCRbeta repertoires from subjects exposed to, actively infected with, or recovered from COVID-19. The repertoires were released in a freely available public database meant as a resource for research on the immune response to SARS-CoV-2. Samples came from the ongoing ImmuneRACE study (first 160 participants) plus 1,254 subjects from 6 global collaborators. Nearly every sample came with metadata listing a de-identified subject ID, COVID-19 status, age in years and sex. HLA class I and class II types, where available, came from metadata supplied by the sample provider rather than from assay-based typing.

For CDR1 and CDR2, the germline V gene (reference sequence) lists GTSNPN and SVGIG. Compared with germline, V lacks 1 base and J lacks 4 bases; bases without a gene match: 3. Counted from cysteine to phenylalanine, this CDR3 has 14 amino acids. Just the 42-base CDR3 DNA is kept, in frame starting at base 1. This clone was counted once. Its binding antigen is unknown. No much larger clonotype is one base removed from it; base qualities were not supplied. What the research found in general, with its limitations: How much clinical and demographic metadata was included differed by source and by participant, and the metadata was provided uncurated.

Participants in the prospective study were aged about 18 to 90 years, lived in 20 to 30 United States geographic areas, and enrolled through a virtual design. In the prospective study, participants were assigned to cohorts based on the clinical history participants reported in a screening survey and a study questionnaire. Recovered participants in ImmuneRACE Cohort 3 were defined as having two consecutive negative NP/OP PCR tests, clearance from a healthcare professional, or resolution of symptoms. In the prospective study, whole blood, serum and a nasopharyngeal or oropharyngeal swab were collected from each participant by mobile phlebotomists. Participants in the prospective study had the option to provide additional blood draws and questionnaires over an approximately 2-month period. Before DNA extraction, prospective study blood samples were shipped either frozen or at room temperature. TCRbeta CDR3 regions were amplified from genomic DNA using the immunoSEQ Assay, a bias-controlled multiplex PCR. The study's processing was this. Within the assay, amplification of reference gene primers was used to estimate how many nucleated cells each sample contained. To quantify the absolute abundance of each unique TCRbeta CDR3 rearrangement, sequence reads were collapsed and filtered. For each sample, productive Simpson clonality was calculated by taking the square root of Simpson's diversity index across productive rearrangements. In its TCRdb copy, this immuneACCESS table keeps in-frame sequences only and misses some clones. Where compared with another copy, unresolved V genes explain less than half of these, and the others have no known cause. The D gene and trimming were derived from the DNA, and the V and J assignments and clone size from that table. The sample table holds about 270,000 clones, of which 80% to 90% were seen once. 2% to 3% of the sample is held by the ten biggest clonotypes.

The chain uses TRBV30 and TRBJ1-5; TRBD1 matches 8 bases in the middle. Material for sequencing was PBMCs or T cells enriched from blood (not recorded which). This clonotype was obtained from a young woman who had recovered from COVID-19. The CDR3 region has the sequence CAWSAGTGNQPQHF. The nucleotide sequence is TGTGCCTGGAGTGCCGGGACAGGAAATCAGCCCCAGCATTTT.